This T cell receptor beta chain was captured in a study of early T cells in non-severe SARS-CoV-2 infection. Study-level information: The chains were unpaired, and the sequenced material was bulk RNA from unsorted whole blood.

Looked up from germline, CDR1 is SGHTA and CDR2 is FQGTGA. V was trimmed by 5 bases and J by 7 bases, leaving 10 bases between them. This CDR3 has 12 amino acids. This clonotype has at least ten counts. Its antigen is as yet unknown. Unique molecular identifiers (one per individual cDNA molecule) were attached. TCRdb re-called the 5' RACE reads through MiXCR, storing one row per CDR3 protein. The sample holds around 27,000 distinct CDR3 sequences, about 9.5% seen once. Notes on the study in general: Matching against VDJdb likely underestimated virus-specific expansions, favoring anti-spike CD8.

Sequenced: whole blood. The receptor's source is an adult who was a healthcare worker with PCR-confirmed SARS-CoV-2 infection or an uninfected control (not recorded which). This chain connects TRBV7-3 to TRBJ2-3; D is possibly TRBD1 (6 bases). DNA of the CDR3: TGTGCCAGCAGCCCAACAGGGAATACGCAGTATTTT. This gives the protein CASSPTGNTQYF.